These T cell receptor beta chains were read from a single sample in a study of human T cells and chemical hapten exposure. TCRdb ran MiXCR on the RACE reads and lists one entry per CDR3 protein. The sample lists about 200,000 distinct CDR3 sequences; 24% were seen once. Sequenced material: whole blood, taken in connection with sensitization to the hapten diphenylcyclopropenone (DPC). Source of these receptors: a middle-aged woman with alopecia areata. Some clones in this sample may be carry-over from other donors' samples. Both conserved end residues are part of each CDR3. The order of the fields is CDR3 DNA, CDR3 protein, CDR3 length, J gene, V gene, clone size, D gene. The D gene is left open where the match is weak. Clone size, where shown, is once, few, many, or a class for clones that have expanded.

cdr3_nt: TGTGCCTGGAGTCTTACGGTCAGCTCCTATAATTCACCCCTCCACTTT
cdr3_aa: CAWSLTVSSYNSPLHF
cdr3_length: 16
j_call: TRBJ1-6
v_call: TRBV30
clone_size: .
d_call: .

cdr3_nt: TGTGCCAGCAGCCCACAGGGGGTCTCTGGGGCCAACGTCCTGACTTTC
cdr3_aa: CASSPQGVSGANVLTF
cdr3_length: 16
j_call: TRBJ2-6
v_call: TRBV4-2
clone_size: few
d_call: TRBD1

cdr3_nt: TGCGCCAGCAGCCAAGGCTCGAACACCGGGGAGCTGTTTTTT
cdr3_aa: CASSQGSNTGELFF
cdr3_length: 14
j_call: TRBJ2-2
v_call: TRBV4-1
clone_size: .
d_call: .

cdr3_nt: TGTGCCAGCAGTCAGCACAGAGAGCAGTACTTC
cdr3_aa: CASSQHREQYF
cdr3_length: 11
j_call: TRBJ2-7
v_call: TRBV28
clone_size: .
d_call: .

cdr3_nt: TGCAGTGCTATGACAGGGGAGCTAGAGACCCAGTACTTC
cdr3_aa: CSAMTGELETQYF
cdr3_length: 13
j_call: TRBJ2-5
v_call: TRBV20-1
clone_size: few
d_call: TRBD1

cdr3_nt: TGCGCCAGCAGCCAAGATAGAGACGAGTTCGCGAACACCGGGGAGCTGTTTTTT
cdr3_aa: CASSQDRDEFANTGELFF
cdr3_length: 18
j_call: TRBJ2-2
v_call: TRBV4-3
clone_size: .
d_call: .

cdr3_nt: TGTGCCAGCAGCTCCCGACAGGGCGGAACCGGGGAGCTGTTTTTT
cdr3_aa: CASSSRQGGTGELFF
cdr3_length: 15
j_call: TRBJ2-2
v_call: TRBV7-9
clone_size: few
d_call: TRBD1

cdr3_nt: TGTGCCAGCAGTTACGGGACTACCAAGTACGCTGGGGCCAACGTCCTGACTTTC
cdr3_aa: CASSYGTTKYAGANVLTF
cdr3_length: 18
j_call: TRBJ2-6
v_call: TRBV6-5
clone_size: .
d_call: TRBD2

cdr3_nt: TGTGCCAGCAATGCTCCGGGACTAGCATACAATGAGCAGTTCTTC
cdr3_aa: CASNAPGLAYNEQFF
cdr3_length: 15
j_call: TRBJ2-1
v_call: TRBV25-1
clone_size: few
d_call: TRBD2

cdr3_nt: TGCAGCGTTGAAGGACTAGCGGGAGATCTCTCCTACAATGAGCAGTTCTTC
cdr3_aa: CSVEGLAGDLSYNEQFF
cdr3_length: 17
j_call: TRBJ2-1
v_call: TRBV29-1
clone_size: .
d_call: TRBD2

cdr3_nt: TGTGCCAGCAGCTTTTACACAGTCCGGACAGGGAGAAATCAGCCCCAGCATTTT
cdr3_aa: CASSFYTVRTGRNQPQHF
cdr3_length: 18
j_call: TRBJ1-5
v_call: TRBV7-8
clone_size: .
d_call: TRBD1

cdr3_nt: TGTGCCAGCAGCCAAGTTCAGGGCCGTGAGCAGTTCTTC
cdr3_aa: CASSQVQGREQFF
cdr3_length: 13
j_call: TRBJ2-1
v_call: TRBV3-1
clone_size: .
d_call: .

cdr3_nt: TGTGCCATCAGCGGGACAGGTCGGAACTATGGCTACACCTTC
cdr3_aa: CAISGTGRNYGYTF
cdr3_length: 14
j_call: TRBJ1-2
v_call: TRBV10-3
clone_size: few
d_call: TRBD1

cdr3_nt: TGTGCCAGCAGCCCGGACCCTACTACAGGGACGGGGAACCAGCCCCAGCATTTT
cdr3_aa: CASSPDPTTGTGNQPQHF
cdr3_length: 18
j_call: TRBJ1-5
v_call: TRBV11-2
clone_size: many
d_call: .

cdr3_nt: TGTGCCAGCAGCTCATTTGGGGGGGGCGCGGCAGATACGCAGTATTTT
cdr3_aa: CASSSFGGGAADTQYF
cdr3_length: 16
j_call: TRBJ2-3
v_call: TRBV11-2
clone_size: .
d_call: .

cdr3_nt: TGTGCCAGCAGCCGGCAGGGTACGAACACCGGGGAGCTGTTTTTT
cdr3_aa: CASSRQGTNTGELFF
cdr3_length: 15
j_call: TRBJ2-2
v_call: TRBV7-9
clone_size: once
d_call: .

cdr3_nt: TGTGCCAGCAGCTTCACCGGGACTAACGAAAAACTGTTTTTT
cdr3_aa: CASSFTGTNEKLFF
cdr3_length: 14
j_call: TRBJ1-4
v_call: TRBV7-8
clone_size: few
d_call: .

cdr3_nt: TGTGCCAGCAGCGTAGATCCAGGGAGGGCCGGGGAGCTGTTTTTT
cdr3_aa: CASSVDPGRAGELFF
cdr3_length: 15
j_call: TRBJ2-2
v_call: TRBV9
clone_size: .
d_call: TRBD2

cdr3_nt: TGCAGTGCTGGAAGGTCTAGCAGTCTTCGCACCGGGGAGCTGTTTTTT
cdr3_aa: CSAGRSSSLRTGELFF
cdr3_length: 16
j_call: TRBJ2-2
v_call: TRBV20-1
clone_size: few
d_call: .

cdr3_nt: TGTGCCAGCAGTGAAGCCGGGAGATCGGGTAATGAAAAACTGTTTTTT
cdr3_aa: CASSEAGRSGNEKLFF
cdr3_length: 16
j_call: TRBJ1-4
v_call: TRBV6-5
clone_size: .
d_call: .

cdr3_nt: TGTGCCAGCAGTTTCTCGGGGAACGGCAATGAGCAGTTCTTC
cdr3_aa: CASSFSGNGNEQFF
cdr3_length: 14
j_call: TRBJ2-1
v_call: TRBV28
clone_size: .
d_call: .

cdr3_nt: TGTGCCAGCAGTTACCCTGGACAGGGCACGGGGGAGCAGTACTTC
cdr3_aa: CASSYPGQGTGEQYF
cdr3_length: 15
j_call: TRBJ2-7
v_call: TRBV6-5
clone_size: .
d_call: TRBD1

cdr3_nt: TGTGCCAGCAGCCAACTAGAGGGTACGCAGTATTTT
cdr3_aa: CASSQLEGTQYF
cdr3_length: 12
j_call: TRBJ2-3
v_call: TRBV11-3
clone_size: .
d_call: .

cdr3_nt: TGTGCCAGCAGCCAAGGGACTAGCGGGAGTGAGCAGTTCTTC
cdr3_aa: CASSQGTSGSEQFF
cdr3_length: 14
j_call: TRBJ2-1
v_call: TRBV3-1
clone_size: .
d_call: TRBD2

cdr3_nt: TGTGCCAGCAGCTCGGACAGGGTTGACACCATATATTTT
cdr3_aa: CASSSDRVDTIYF
cdr3_length: 13
j_call: TRBJ1-3
v_call: TRBV7-9
clone_size: few
d_call: TRBD1

cdr3_nt: TGTGCCAGCAGTCTCGGGAACTATGGCTACACCTTC
cdr3_aa: CASSLGNYGYTF
cdr3_length: 12
j_call: TRBJ1-2
v_call: TRBV12-3/TRBV12-4
clone_size: many
d_call: .

cdr3_nt: TGCGCCAGCAGCCTCGGGACTAGCGAATCCTACGAGCAGTACTTC
cdr3_aa: CASSLGTSESYEQYF
cdr3_length: 15
j_call: TRBJ2-7
v_call: TRBV5-1
clone_size: few
d_call: TRBD2

cdr3_nt: TGTGCCAGCAGTTACTCGATTGGGGGCCGGAGCATTCAGTACTTC
cdr3_aa: CASSYSIGGRSIQYF
cdr3_length: 15
j_call: TRBJ2-4
v_call: TRBV6-5
clone_size: few
d_call: .

cdr3_nt: TGTGCCAGCAGTTTTGCTAGCGGGAGGAGGAATGAGCAGTTCTTC
cdr3_aa: CASSFASGRRNEQFF
cdr3_length: 15
j_call: TRBJ2-1
v_call: TRBV12-3/TRBV12-4
clone_size: many
d_call: TRBD2

cdr3_nt: TGTGCCAGCAGCCCAGGGGGGACCGGCGGAGCTGAAGCTTTCTTT
cdr3_aa: CASSPGGTGGAEAFF
cdr3_length: 15
j_call: TRBJ1-1
v_call: TRBV7-9
clone_size: .
d_call: TRBD1

cdr3_nt: TGTGCCAGCAGCCTTCACCCGGGACAGCCGAACACTGAAGCTTTCTTT
cdr3_aa: CASSLHPGQPNTEAFF
cdr3_length: 16
j_call: TRBJ1-1
v_call: TRBV28
clone_size: .
d_call: TRBD1

cdr3_nt: TGTGCCAGCAGTTTAGCCCTCGGACAGGGTGAAAAACTGTTTTTT
cdr3_aa: CASSLALGQGEKLFF
cdr3_length: 15
j_call: TRBJ1-4
v_call: TRBV12-3/TRBV12-4
clone_size: .
d_call: TRBD1

cdr3_nt: TGTGCCAGCAGCTATTTTGGGAACACCGGGGAGCTGTTTTTT
cdr3_aa: CASSYFGNTGELFF
cdr3_length: 14
j_call: TRBJ2-2
v_call: TRBV2
clone_size: .
d_call: .

cdr3_nt: TGCAGTGCTAGAGCGGAGGGCAACACAGATACGCAGTATTTT
cdr3_aa: CSARAEGNTDTQYF
cdr3_length: 14
j_call: TRBJ2-3
v_call: TRBV20-1
clone_size: .
d_call: .

cdr3_nt: TGCGCCAGCAGCCAAGGGTCTTTGGGGGACACTGAAGCTTTCTTT
cdr3_aa: CASSQGSLGDTEAFF
cdr3_length: 15
j_call: TRBJ1-1
v_call: TRBV4-1
clone_size: .
d_call: .

cdr3_nt: TGTGCCAGCAGCCGTGGGTTCTTAGATACGCAGTATTTT
cdr3_aa: CASSRGFLDTQYF
cdr3_length: 13
j_call: TRBJ2-3
v_call: TRBV5-6
clone_size: .
d_call: .

cdr3_nt: TGTGCCAGCACTCCGGACGGTCACACTGAAGCTTTCTTT
cdr3_aa: CASTPDGHTEAFF
cdr3_length: 13
j_call: TRBJ1-1
v_call: TRBV2
clone_size: .
d_call: .

cdr3_nt: TGTGCCAGCAGTACCTTCGGACAGGGGGGAAGCTCCTACAATGAGCAGTTCTTC
cdr3_aa: CASSTFGQGGSSYNEQFF
cdr3_length: 18
j_call: TRBJ2-1
v_call: TRBV28
clone_size: few
d_call: TRBD1

cdr3_nt: TGCAGTGCTAGAGATGAAGGGACTACCCAAGAGACCCAGTACTTC
cdr3_aa: CSARDEGTTQETQYF
cdr3_length: 15
j_call: TRBJ2-5
v_call: TRBV20-1
clone_size: .
d_call: TRBD2

cdr3_nt: TGTGCCAGCAGATCGGGACTAGCGCCGGAGCAGTACTTC
cdr3_aa: CASRSGLAPEQYF
cdr3_length: 13
j_call: TRBJ2-7
v_call: TRBV6-5
clone_size: .
d_call: TRBD2

cdr3_nt: TGTGCCAGCAGCTTAGAAGCTACGGGGGTCTATGGCTACACCTTC
cdr3_aa: CASSLEATGVYGYTF
cdr3_length: 15
j_call: TRBJ1-2
v_call: TRBV7-9
clone_size: .
d_call: .

cdr3_nt: TGCAGTGCCCACCCCGGCGGGACTAGCGGGAGTACAGCCCAGTACTTC
cdr3_aa: CSAHPGGTSGSTAQYF
cdr3_length: 16
j_call: TRBJ2-5
v_call: TRBV20-1
clone_size: few
d_call: TRBD2

cdr3_nt: TGTGCCAGCTCACCACGGACAGGACAACTCTATGGCTACACCTTC
cdr3_aa: CASSPRTGQLYGYTF
cdr3_length: 15
j_call: TRBJ1-2
v_call: TRBV18
clone_size: few
d_call: TRBD1

cdr3_nt: TGTGCCACGGGAACGGTGGATGGCACAGATACGCAGTATTTT
cdr3_aa: CATGTVDGTDTQYF
cdr3_length: 14
j_call: TRBJ2-3
v_call: TRBV28
clone_size: .
d_call: .

cdr3_nt: TGTGCCAGCAGAAAGGGAGGTGGCTACACCTTC
cdr3_aa: CASRKGGGYTF
cdr3_length: 11
j_call: TRBJ1-2
v_call: TRBV28
clone_size: few
d_call: .

cdr3_nt: TGCGCCAGCAGCTTGGACCCAAGCTCCGAGCAGTACTTC
cdr3_aa: CASSLDPSSEQYF
cdr3_length: 13
j_call: TRBJ2-7
v_call: TRBV5-1
clone_size: .
d_call: .

cdr3_nt: TGTGCCAGCAGTTTGACTAGCGGGATAACTTATCTGAACGAGCAGTACTTC
cdr3_aa: CASSLTSGITYLNEQYF
cdr3_length: 17
j_call: TRBJ2-7
v_call: TRBV28
clone_size: few
d_call: TRBD2

cdr3_nt: TGCAGTTCTAGTGGTGGGACAGCGTCGAATTACGCCTTC
cdr3_aa: CSSSGGTASNYAF
cdr3_length: 13
j_call: TRBJ1-2
v_call: TRBV20-1
clone_size: .
d_call: TRBD1